This T cell receptor beta chain came from a study of OX40 agonist ivuxolimab in advanced cancers. In terms of the full investigation: Ivuxolimab was a fully human IgG2 agonistic monoclonal antibody targeting the costimulatory receptor OX40 (CD134). Peripheral TCRbeta sequencing aimed to test whether ivuxolimab altered TCR sequence diversity and caused clonal T-cell expansion. In the dose-escalation cohort, approximately 82% of patients were male, and the mean age was approximately 55 years, with a range of about 23 to 80. The paper covers the monotherapy dose-escalation part of the phase I ivuxolimab trial, which included N ≈ 57 patients. Patients were allowed to have had prior anti-PD-1, anti-PD-L1 or anti-CTLA-4 therapy, and roughly 40% of the dose-escalation patients had been treated with checkpoint inhibitors. Partial responses were achieved by three dose-escalation patients, of whom one had hepatocellular carcinoma and two had cutaneous melanoma. Of the approximately 50 dose-escalation patients, hepatocellular carcinoma was present in roughly 19, melanoma in some 15, renal cell carcinoma in 9 and head and neck cancer in 9. Intravenous ivuxolimab was administered to patients every 2 weeks at six dose levels: 0.01, 0.1, 0.3, 1.5, 3 and 10 mg/kg. Overall study results and their limits: At doses of 0.1 to 3.0 mg/kg, clonal expansion of both CD4+ and CD8+ T cells in blood was seen between baseline and week 6. Antigen specificity was not determined for the clonally expanded peripheral T cells. Partial responders in the 0.1-3.0 mg/kg groups had among the lowest normalized peripheral clonal expansion, especially among CD8+ T cells. Low levels of normalized T-cell clonal expansion were also seen in some patients who did not respond. After ivuxolimab, expanded clones were on average more numerous among CD8+ T cells than among CD4+ T cells.

Genomic DNA was isolated from the sorted cells so that the TCRbeta CDR3 region could be sequenced. The immunoSEQ Assay was used for sequencing of TCRbeta CDR3 regions. Drawn from immuneACCESS, this table holds only the in-frame rearrangements with V and J called that TCRdb kept. Clones are partly lost; checked studies trace under half to an unresolved V gene and leave the rest unexplained. In all, the sample holds tens of thousands of clones, and 88% of those were seen once. The ten largest clones represent roughly 0.98% of the sample. This clone has a handful of counts. This clone's antigen is unknown. No much larger clone is present one base from it, and per-base qualities are unavailable. Based on the germline V gene, the CDR1 and CDR2 sequences are SGHTA and FQGTGA. V gives up 4 bases and J gives up 5 bases, and the segment between their germline ends measures 8 bases. Reading from cysteine to phenylalanine, the CDR3 counts 13 amino acids. The CDR3 DNA has 39 bases and is translated from base 1.

The trial excluded patients who had a history of autoimmune disease or were on systemic immunosuppression. Peripheral blood for TCR sequencing was collected from all dose cohorts at baseline, on cycle 4 day 1, and on cycle 7 day 1. The samples were drawn from a first-in-human, open-label, multicenter phase I dose-escalation trial of ivuxolimab. Adults with locally advanced or metastatic melanoma, renal cell carcinoma, hepatocellular carcinoma or head and neck squamous cell carcinoma were enrolled in the trial. Before TCR sequencing, CD4+ T cells and CD8+ T cells were sorted from peripheral blood as separate populations.

The receptor comes from an adult with an advanced solid tumor such as melanoma, head and neck, liver or kidney cancer. The sequence links TRBV7-3 to TRBJ2-2, and the D gene may be TRBD1, 5 bases matching. The starting material was CD4+ or CD8+ T cells sorted from blood, obtained in a trial of the OX40 agonist ivuxolimab. The DNA reads as follows: TGTGCCAGCAGCTCGACAGCAACCGGGGAGCTGTTTTTT. Its translation is CASSSTATGELFF.